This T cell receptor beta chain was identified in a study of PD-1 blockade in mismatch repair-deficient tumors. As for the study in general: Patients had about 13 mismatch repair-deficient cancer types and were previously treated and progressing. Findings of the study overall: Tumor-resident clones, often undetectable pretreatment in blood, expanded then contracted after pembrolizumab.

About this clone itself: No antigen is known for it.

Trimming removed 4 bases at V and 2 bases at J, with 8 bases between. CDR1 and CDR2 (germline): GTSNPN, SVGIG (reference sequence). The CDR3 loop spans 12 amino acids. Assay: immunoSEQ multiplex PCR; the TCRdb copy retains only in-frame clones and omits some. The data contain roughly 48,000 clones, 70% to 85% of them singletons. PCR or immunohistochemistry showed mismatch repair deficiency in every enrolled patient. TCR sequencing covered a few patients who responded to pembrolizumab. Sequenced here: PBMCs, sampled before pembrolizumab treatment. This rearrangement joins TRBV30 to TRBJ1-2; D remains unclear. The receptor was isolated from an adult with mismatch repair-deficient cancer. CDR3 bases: TGTGCCTGGATTAATAAGAACTATGGCTACACCTTC. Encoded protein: CAWINKNYGYTF.